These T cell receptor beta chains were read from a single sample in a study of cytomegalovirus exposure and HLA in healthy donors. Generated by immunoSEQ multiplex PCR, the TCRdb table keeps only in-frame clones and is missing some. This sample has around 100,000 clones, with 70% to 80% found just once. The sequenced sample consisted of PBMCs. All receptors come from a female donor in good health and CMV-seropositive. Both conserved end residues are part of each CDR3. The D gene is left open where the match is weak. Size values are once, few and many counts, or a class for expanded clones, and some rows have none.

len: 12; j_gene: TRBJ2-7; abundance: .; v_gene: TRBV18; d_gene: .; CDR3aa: CASSPGTGVMDF; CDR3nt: TGTGCCAGCTCCCCCGGCACGGGTGTAATGGACTTC
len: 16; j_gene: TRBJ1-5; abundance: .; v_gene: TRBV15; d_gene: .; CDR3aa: CATSRFTGTANQPQHF; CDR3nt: TGTGCCACCAGCAGATTTACCGGGACTGCGAATCAGCCCCAGCATTTT
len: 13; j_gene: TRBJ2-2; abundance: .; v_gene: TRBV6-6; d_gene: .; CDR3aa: CASSNRVSGELFF; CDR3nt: TGTGCCAGCAGCAACAGGGTGAGCGGGGAGCTGTTTTTT
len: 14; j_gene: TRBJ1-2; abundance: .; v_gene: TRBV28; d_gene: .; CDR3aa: CASSLSPAGYGYTF; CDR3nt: TGTGCCAGCAGTTTATCTCCGGCGGGGTATGGCTACACCTTC
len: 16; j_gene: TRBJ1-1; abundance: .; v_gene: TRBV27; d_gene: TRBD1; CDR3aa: CASSAGTGRGYTEAFF; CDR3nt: TGTGCCAGCAGTGCGGGGACAGGGCGGGGTTACACTGAAGCTTTCTTT
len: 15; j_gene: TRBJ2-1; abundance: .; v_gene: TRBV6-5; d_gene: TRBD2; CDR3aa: CASRRTSGDYNEQFF; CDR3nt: TGTGCCAGCAGACGTACTAGCGGGGACTACAATGAGCAGTTCTTC
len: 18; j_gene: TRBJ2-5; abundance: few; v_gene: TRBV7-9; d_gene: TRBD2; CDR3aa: CASSLGLAGTMAGETQYF; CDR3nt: TGTGCCAGCAGCTTGGGACTAGCGGGGACGATGGCGGGAGAGACCCAGTACTTC
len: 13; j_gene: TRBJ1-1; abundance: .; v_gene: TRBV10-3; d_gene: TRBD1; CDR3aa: CAISTGGGTEAFF; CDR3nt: TGTGCCATCAGCACAGGGGGAGGGACTGAAGCTTTCTTT
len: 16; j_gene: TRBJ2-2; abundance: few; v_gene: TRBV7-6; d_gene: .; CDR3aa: CASSLAWAVNTGELFF; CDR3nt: TGTGCCAGCAGCTTAGCGTGGGCAGTGAACACCGGGGAGCTGTTTTTT
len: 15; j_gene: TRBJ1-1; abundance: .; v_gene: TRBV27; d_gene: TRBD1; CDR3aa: CASSPWDRRNTEAFF; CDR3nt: TGTGCCAGCAGTCCATGGGACAGGCGGAACACTGAAGCTTTCTTT
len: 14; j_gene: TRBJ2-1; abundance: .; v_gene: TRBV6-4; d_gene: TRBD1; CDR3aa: CASSERQGIREQFF; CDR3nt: TGTGCCAGCAGTGAGAGACAGGGGATTAGGGAGCAGTTCTTC
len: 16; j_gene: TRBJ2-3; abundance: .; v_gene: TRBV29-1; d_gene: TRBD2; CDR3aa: CSVEEASSGRVDTQYF; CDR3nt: TGCAGCGTTGAAGAGGCGTCTAGCGGACGAGTGGATACGCAGTATTTT
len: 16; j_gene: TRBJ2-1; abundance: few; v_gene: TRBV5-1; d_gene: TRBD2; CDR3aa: CASSWGGTSGQNEQFF; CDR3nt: TGCGCCAGCAGCTGGGGGGGGACTAGCGGGCAAAATGAGCAGTTCTTC
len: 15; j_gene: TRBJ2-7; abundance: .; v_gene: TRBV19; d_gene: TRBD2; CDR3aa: CASSIGSGASYEQYF; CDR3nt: TGTGCCAGTAGTATAGGGAGCGGGGCCTCCTACGAGCAGTACTTC
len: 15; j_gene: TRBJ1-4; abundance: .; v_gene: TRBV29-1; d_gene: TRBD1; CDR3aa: CSVATGRGIGEKLFF; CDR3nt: TGCAGCGTAGCAACCGGCAGGGGGATTGGGGAAAAACTGTTTTTT
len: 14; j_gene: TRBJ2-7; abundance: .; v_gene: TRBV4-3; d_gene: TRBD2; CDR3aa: CASSQGLAGGEQYF; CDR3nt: TGCGCCAGCAGCCAAGGTCTAGCGGGGGGCGAGCAGTACTTC
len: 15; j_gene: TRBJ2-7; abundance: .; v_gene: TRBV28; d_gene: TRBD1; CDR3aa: CASSLPGGAFYEQYF; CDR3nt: TGTGCCAGCAGTTTACCAGGGGGCGCGTTCTACGAGCAGTACTTC
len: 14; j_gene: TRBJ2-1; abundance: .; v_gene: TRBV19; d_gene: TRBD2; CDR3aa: CASRLAGGNNEQFF; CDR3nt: TGTGCCAGTCGACTAGCGGGAGGAAACAATGAGCAGTTCTTC
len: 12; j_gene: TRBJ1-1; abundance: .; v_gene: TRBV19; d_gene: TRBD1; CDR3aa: CASSLDRVKAFF; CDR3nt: TGTGCCAGTAGTCTGGACAGGGTAAAAGCTTTCTTT
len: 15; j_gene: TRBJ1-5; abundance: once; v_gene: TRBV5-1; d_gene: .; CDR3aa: CASSLEGDSNQPQHF; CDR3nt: TGCGCCAGCAGCTTGGAAGGGGATAGCAATCAGCCCCAGCATTTT
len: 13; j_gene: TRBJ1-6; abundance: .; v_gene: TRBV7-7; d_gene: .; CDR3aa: CASSLTDGSPLHF; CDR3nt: TGTGCTAGCAGCTTGACTGACGGTTCACCCCTCCACTTT
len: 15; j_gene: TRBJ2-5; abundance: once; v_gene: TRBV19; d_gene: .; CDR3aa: CASSSQAVTQETQYF; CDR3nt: TGTGCCAGTAGTTCTCAAGCGGTGACCCAAGAGACCCAGTACTTC
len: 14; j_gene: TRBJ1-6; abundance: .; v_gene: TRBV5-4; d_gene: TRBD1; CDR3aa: CASSLATGNSPLHF; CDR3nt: TGTGCCAGCAGCTTGGCGACAGGGAATTCACCCCTCCACTTT
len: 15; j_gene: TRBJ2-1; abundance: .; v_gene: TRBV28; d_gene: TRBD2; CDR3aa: CASSSGTSGNNEQFF; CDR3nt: TGTGCCAGCAGTTCCGGGACTAGCGGAAACAATGAGCAGTTCTTC
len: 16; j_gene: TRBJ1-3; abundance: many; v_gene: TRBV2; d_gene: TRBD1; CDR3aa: CASSERTGDPGNTIYF; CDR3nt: TGTGCCAGCAGTGAACGGACAGGAGACCCTGGAAACACCATATATTTT
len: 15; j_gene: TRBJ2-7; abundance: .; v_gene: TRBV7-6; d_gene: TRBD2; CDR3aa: CASSTLAGISYEQYF; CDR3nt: TGTGCCAGCAGCACCCTAGCGGGAATTTCCTACGAGCAGTACTTC
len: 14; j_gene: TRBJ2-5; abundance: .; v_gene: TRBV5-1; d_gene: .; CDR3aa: CASSLAGKVETQYF; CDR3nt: TGCGCCAGCAGCTTGGCAGGGAAGGTAGAGACCCAGTACTTC
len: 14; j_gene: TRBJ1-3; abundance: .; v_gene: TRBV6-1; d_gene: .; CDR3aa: CASSRDFSGNTIYF; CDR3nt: TGTGCCAGCTCGAGGGACTTCTCTGGAAACACCATATATTTT
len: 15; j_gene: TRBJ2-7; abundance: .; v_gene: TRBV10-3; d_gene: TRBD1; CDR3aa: CAISESKGAVGEQYF; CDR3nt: TGTGCCATCAGTGAGTCAAAGGGGGCGGTAGGGGAGCAGTACTTC
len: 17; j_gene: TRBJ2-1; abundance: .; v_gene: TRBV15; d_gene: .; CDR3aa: CATSRDLGGNLHNEQFF; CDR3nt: TGTGCCACCAGCAGAGATCTTGGGGGGAACCTTCACAATGAGCAGTTCTTC
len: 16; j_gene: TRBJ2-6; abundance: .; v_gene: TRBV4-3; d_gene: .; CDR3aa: CASSQGLQSGANVLTF; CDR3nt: TGCGCCAGCAGCCAAGGCTTACAGTCTGGGGCCAACGTCCTGACTTTC
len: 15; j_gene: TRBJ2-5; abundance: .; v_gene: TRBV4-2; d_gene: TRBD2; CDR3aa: CASSQGLARQETQYF; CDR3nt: TGTGCCAGCAGCCAGGGACTAGCGAGGCAAGAGACCCAGTACTTC
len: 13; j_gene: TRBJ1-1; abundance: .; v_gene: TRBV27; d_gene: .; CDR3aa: CASSFGLQERLIF; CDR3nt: TGTGCCAGCAGCTTTGGGTTACAGGAGAGGTTGATCTTT
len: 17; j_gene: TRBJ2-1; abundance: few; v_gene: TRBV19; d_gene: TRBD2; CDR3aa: CASSIPGLAENYNEQFF; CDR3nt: TGTGCCAGTAGTATCCCTGGACTAGCGGAAAACTACAATGAGCAGTTCTTC
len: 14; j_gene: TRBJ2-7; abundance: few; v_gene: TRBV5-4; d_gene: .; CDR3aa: CASSRGGDSYEQYF; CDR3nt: TGTGCCAGCAGTCGGGGCGGGGACTCCTACGAGCAGTACTTC
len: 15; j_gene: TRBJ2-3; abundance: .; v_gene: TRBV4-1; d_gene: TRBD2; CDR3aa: CASRPSGRGSDTQYF; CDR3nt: TGCGCCAGCAGGCCTAGCGGGAGGGGGTCAGATACGCAGTATTTT
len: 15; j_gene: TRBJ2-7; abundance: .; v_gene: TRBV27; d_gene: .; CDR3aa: CASSFMANLIYEQYF; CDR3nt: TGTGCCAGCAGTTTTATGGCAAATCTTATATACGAGCAGTACTTC
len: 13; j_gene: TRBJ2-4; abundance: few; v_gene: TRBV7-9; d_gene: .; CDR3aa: CASSKWEGDIQYF; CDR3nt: TGTGCCAGCAGCAAATGGGAGGGGGACATTCAGTACTTC
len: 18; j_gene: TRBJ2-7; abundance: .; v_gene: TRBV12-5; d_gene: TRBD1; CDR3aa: CASGLASLRTGVYYEQYF; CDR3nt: TGTGCTAGTGGTTTGGCCTCTCTCAGGACAGGGGTATACTACGAGCAGTACTTC
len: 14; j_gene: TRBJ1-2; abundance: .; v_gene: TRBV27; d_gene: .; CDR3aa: CASSSSGGTISYTF; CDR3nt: TGTGCCAGCAGTTCATCCGGGGGTACCATAAGCTACACCTTC
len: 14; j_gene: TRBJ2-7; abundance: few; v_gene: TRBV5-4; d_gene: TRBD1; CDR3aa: CASSEQGGVGEQYF; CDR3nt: TGTGCCAGCTCAGAACAGGGGGGCGTGGGCGAGCAGTACTTC
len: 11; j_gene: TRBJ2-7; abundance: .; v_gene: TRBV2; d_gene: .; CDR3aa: CASSGTYEQYF; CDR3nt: TGTGCCAGCAGTGGGACTTACGAGCAGTACTTC
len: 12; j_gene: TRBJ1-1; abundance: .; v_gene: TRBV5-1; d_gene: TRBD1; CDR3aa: CASSSYRGVAFF; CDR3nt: TGCGCCAGCAGCTCTTACAGGGGGGTAGCTTTCTTT
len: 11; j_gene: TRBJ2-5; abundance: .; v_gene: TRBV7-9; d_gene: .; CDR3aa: CASSLVGDQYF; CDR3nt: TGTGCCAGCAGCTTGGTGGGCGACCAGTACTTC
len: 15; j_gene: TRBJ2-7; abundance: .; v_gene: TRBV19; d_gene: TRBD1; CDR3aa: CASSPPGQDPWEQYF; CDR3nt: TGTGCCAGTAGTCCGCCGGGACAGGATCCATGGGAGCAGTACTTC
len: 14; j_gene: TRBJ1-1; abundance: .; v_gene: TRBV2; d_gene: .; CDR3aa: CASNSRTPYTEAFF; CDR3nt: TGTGCCAGCAATTCCCGAACACCCTACACTGAAGCTTTCTTT
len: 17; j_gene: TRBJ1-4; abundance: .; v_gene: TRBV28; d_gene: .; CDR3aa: CASSPAGGRGTNEKLFF; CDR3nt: TGTGCCAGCAGTCCGGCCGGGGGGCGGGGAACTAATGAAAAACTGTTTTTT
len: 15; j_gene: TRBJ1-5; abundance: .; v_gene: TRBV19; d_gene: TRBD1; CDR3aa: CASKDRAYSNQPQHF; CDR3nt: TGTGCCAGTAAAGACAGGGCTTATAGCAATCAGCCCCAGCATTTT
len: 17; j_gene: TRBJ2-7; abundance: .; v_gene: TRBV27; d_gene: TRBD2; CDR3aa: CASSSLMTSGTSYEQYF; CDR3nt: TGTGCCAGCAGTTCCCTCATGACTAGCGGGACCTCCTACGAGCAGTACTTC
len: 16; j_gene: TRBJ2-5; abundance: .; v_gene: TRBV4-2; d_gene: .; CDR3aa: CASSQDYTGYQETQYF; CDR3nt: TGTGCCAGCAGCCAAGATTACACGGGGTACCAAGAGACCCAGTACTTC
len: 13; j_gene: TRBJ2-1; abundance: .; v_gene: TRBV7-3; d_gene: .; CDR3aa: CASSLDSYNEQFF; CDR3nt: TGTGCCAGCAGCCTAGACTCCTACAATGAGCAGTTCTTC
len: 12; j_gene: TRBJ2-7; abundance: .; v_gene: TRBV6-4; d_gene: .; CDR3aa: CASSDSRSEQYF; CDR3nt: TGTGCCAGCAGTGACAGCCGTAGCGAGCAGTACTTC
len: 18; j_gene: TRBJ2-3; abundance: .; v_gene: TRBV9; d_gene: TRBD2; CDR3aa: CASSVATHRTSGSGTQYF; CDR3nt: TGTGCCAGCAGCGTAGCTACCCACCGGACTAGTGGAAGCGGGACGCAGTATTTT
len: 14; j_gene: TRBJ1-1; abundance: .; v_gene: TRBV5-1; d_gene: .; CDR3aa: CASSLAEGVTEAFF; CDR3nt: TGCGCCAGCAGCTTGGCCGAGGGTGTCACTGAAGCTTTCTTT
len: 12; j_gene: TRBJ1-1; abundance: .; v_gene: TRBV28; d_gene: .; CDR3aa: CASREGDTEAFF; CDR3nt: TGTGCCAGTAGGGAGGGAGACACTGAAGCTTTCTTT
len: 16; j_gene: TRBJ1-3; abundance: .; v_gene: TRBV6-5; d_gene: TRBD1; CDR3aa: CASSSPGQGTGNTIYF; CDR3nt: TGTGCCAGCAGTTCACCCGGACAGGGGACCGGAAACACCATATATTTT
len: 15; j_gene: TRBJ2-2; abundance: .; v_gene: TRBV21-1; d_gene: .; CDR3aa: CASSKGQGATGELFF; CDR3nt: TGTGCCAGCAGCAAGGGACAGGGGGCAACCGGGGAGCTGTTTTTT
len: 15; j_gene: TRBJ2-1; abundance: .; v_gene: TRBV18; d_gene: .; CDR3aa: CASSPGAASYNEQFF; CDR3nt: TGTGCCAGCTCCCCGGGAGCGGCCTCCTACAATGAGCAGTTCTTC
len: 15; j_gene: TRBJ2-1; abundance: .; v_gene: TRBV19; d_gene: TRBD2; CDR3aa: CASSIGAGTYNEQFF; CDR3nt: TGTGCCAGTAGTATCGGAGCGGGGACCTACAATGAGCAGTTCTTC
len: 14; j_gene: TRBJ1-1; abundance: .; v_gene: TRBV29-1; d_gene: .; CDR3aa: CSVVFGTQNRGAFF; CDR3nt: TGCAGCGTTGTATTCGGGACACAAAACAGAGGAGCTTTCTTT